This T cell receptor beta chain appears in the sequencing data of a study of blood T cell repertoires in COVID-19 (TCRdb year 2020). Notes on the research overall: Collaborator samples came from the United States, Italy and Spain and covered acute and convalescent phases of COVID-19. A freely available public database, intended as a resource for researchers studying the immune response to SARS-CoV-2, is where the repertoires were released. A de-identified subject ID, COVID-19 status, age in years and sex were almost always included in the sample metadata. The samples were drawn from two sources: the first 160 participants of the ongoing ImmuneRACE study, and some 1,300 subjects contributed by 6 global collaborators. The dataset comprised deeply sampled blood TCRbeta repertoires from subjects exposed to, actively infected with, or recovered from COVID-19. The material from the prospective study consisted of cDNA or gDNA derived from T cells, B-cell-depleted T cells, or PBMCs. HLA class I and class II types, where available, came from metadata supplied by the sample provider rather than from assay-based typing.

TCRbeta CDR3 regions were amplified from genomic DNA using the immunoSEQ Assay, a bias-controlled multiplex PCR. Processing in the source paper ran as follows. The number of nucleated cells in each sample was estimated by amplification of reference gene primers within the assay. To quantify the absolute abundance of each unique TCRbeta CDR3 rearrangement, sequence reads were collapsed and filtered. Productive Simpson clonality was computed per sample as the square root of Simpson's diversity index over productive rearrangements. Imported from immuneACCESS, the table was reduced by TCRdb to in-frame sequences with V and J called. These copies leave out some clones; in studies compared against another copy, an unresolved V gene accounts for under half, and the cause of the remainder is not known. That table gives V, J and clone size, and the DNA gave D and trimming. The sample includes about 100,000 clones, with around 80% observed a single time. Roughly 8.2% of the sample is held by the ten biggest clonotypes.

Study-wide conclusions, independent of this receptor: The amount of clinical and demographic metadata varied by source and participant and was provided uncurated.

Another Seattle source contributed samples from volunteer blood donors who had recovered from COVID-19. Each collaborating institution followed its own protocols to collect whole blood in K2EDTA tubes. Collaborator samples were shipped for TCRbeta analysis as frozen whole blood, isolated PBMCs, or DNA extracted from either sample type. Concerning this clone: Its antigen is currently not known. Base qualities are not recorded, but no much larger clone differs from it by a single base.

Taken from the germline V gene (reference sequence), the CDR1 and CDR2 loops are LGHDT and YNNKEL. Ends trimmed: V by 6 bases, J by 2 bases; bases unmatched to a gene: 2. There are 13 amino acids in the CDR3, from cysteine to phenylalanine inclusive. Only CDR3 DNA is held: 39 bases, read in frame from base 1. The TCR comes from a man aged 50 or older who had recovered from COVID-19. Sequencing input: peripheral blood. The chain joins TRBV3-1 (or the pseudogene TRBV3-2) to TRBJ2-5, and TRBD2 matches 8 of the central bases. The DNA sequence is TGTGCCAGCAGGATAGCGGGACAAGAGACCCAGTACTTC. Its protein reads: CASRIAGQETQYF.